This T cell receptor beta chain was recovered during a study of blood T cells in healthy people across ages. Findings and caveats of the study: Older individuals had lower TCR beta diversity per million T cells (the decline was roughly linear).

This CDR3 contains 16 residues. Trimming removed 3 bases at V and 7 bases at J, with 22 bases between. Germline CDR1 reads DFQATT; CDR2 reads SNEGSKA (reference sequence). A second PCR of about 6 to 11 cycles used a sample-barcoded 5' primer and a J-beta primer mix. Each CDR3 protein gets one entry after TCRdb re-called the 5' RACE reads with MiXCR. The sample consists of 1.5 million or so distinct CDR3 sequences, approximately 43% of them appearing once. This clonotype turned up a few times. Antigen unknown. The sequence came from a woman between 18 and 30 years old in good health. The sequenced material came from blood. V usage is TRBV20-1 and J usage is TRBJ2-1, with D possibly called TRBD1 or TRBD2 (6 bases each). This CDR3 reads CSARTPLSGGGNEQFF. The CDR3 DNA follows: TGCAGTGCTAGGACCCCGTTGAGCGGAGGGGGGAATGAGCAGTTCTTC.